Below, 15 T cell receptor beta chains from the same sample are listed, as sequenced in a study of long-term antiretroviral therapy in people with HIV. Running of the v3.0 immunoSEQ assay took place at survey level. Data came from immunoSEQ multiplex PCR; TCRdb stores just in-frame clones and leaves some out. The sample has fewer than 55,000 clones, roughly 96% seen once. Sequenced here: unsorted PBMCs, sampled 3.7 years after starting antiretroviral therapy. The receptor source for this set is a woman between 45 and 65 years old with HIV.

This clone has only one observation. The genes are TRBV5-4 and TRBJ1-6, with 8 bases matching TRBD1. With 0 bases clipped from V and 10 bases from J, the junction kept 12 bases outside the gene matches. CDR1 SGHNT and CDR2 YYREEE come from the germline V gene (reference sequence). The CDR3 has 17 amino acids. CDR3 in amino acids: CASSLARGQGSGSPLHF. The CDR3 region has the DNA TGTGCCAGCAGCTTGGCCAGGGGGCAAGGAAGTGGATCACCCCTCCACTTT. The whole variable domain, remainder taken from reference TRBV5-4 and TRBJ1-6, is ETGVTQSPTHLIKTRGQQVTLRCSSQSGHNTVSWYQQALGQGPQFIFQYYREEENGRGNFPPRFSGLQFPNYSSELNVNALELDDSALYLCASSLARGQGSGSPLHFGNGTRLTVT.

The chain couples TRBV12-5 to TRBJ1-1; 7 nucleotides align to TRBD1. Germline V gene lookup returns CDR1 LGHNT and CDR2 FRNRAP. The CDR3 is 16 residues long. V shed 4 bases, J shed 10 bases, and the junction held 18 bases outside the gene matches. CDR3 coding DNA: TGTGCTAGTGGTTCAGGGCCTCGACAGGGTTTTGCTCGAGCTTTCTTT. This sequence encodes CASGSGPRQGFARAFF.

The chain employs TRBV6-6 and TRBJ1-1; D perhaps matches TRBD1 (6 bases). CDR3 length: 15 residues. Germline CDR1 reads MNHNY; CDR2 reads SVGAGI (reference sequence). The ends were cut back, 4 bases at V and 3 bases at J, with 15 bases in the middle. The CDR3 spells CASSWATGRDTEAFF. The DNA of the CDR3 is TGTGCCAGCAGTTGGGCGACAGGCAGGGACACTGAAGCTTTCTTT.

The CDR3 DNA reads TGCGCCAGCTCAGGACAGGCGAACACCGGGGAGCTGTTTTTT. Its translation is CASSGQANTGELFF. J is TRBJ2-2 and V is TRBV5-1; 7 bases fit TRBD1. Germline assignment: CDR1 SGHRS and CDR2 YFSETQ. The CDR3 totals 14 residues. V shed 7 bases and J 0 bases; nucleotides not matched to a gene: 3.

The CDR3 reads CASTKTGRNEKLFF. The DNA for the CDR3 is TGTGCCAGCACTAAGACAGGACGTAATGAAAAACTGTTTTTT. This sequence joins TRBV2 and TRBJ1-4; weak D call: TRBD1 (6 bases). Germline V gene data show CDR1 as SNHLY and CDR2 as FYNNEI. This CDR3 has 14 amino acids. With 7 bases removed from V and 4 bases from J, the gap between germline ends came to 13 bases.

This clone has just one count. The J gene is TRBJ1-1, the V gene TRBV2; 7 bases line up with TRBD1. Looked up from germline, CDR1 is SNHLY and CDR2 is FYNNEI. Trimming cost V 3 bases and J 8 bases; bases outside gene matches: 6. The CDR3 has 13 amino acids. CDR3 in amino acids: CASSETGRGEAFF. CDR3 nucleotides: TGTGCCAGCAGTGAGACAGGGCGGGGCGAAGCTTTCTTT.

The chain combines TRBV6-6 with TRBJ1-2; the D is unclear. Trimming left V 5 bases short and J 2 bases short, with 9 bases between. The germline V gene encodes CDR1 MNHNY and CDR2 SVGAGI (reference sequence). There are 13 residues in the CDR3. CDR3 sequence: CASSQGLNYGYTF. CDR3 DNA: TGTGCCAGCAGTCAAGGACTAAACTATGGCTACACCTTC.

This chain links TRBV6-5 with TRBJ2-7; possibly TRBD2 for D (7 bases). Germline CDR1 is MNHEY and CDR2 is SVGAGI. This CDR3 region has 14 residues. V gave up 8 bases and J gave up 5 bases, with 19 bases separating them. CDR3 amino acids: CASSLGGRGNEQYF. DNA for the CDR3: TGTGCCAGCTCTCTTGGGGGGAGGGGGAACGAGCAGTACTTC.

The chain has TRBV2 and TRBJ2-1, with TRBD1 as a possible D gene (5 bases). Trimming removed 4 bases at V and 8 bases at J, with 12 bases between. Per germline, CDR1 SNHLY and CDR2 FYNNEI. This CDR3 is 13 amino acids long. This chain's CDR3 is CASSAQGFDEQFF. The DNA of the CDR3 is TGTGCCAGCAGTGCTCAGGGTTTCGATGAGCAGTTCTTC. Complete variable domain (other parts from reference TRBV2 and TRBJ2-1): EPEVTQTPSHQVTQMGQEVILRCVPISNHLYFYWYRQILGQKVEFLVSFYNNEISEKSEIFDDQFSVERPDGSNFTLKIRSTKLEDSAMYFCASSAQGFDEQFFGPGTRLTVL.

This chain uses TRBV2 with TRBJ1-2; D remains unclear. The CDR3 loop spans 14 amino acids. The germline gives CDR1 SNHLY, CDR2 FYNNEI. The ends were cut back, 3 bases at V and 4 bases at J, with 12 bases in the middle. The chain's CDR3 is CASSDNTALYGYTF. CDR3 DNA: TGTGCCAGCAGTGATAACACCGCGCTCTATGGCTACACCTTC.

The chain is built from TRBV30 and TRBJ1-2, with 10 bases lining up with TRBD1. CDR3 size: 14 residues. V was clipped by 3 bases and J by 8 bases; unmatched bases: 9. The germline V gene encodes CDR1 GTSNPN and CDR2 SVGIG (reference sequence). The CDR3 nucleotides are TGTGCCTGGAGGGAACAGGGACAGGGGAGAGGCTACACCTTC. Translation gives CAWREQGQGRGYTF. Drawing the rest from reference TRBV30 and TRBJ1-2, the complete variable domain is SQTIHQWPATLVQPVGSPLSLECTVEGTSNPNLYWYRQAAGRGLQLLFYSVGIGQISSEVPQNLSASRPQDRQFILSSKKLLLSDSGFYLCAWREQGQGRGYTFGSGTRLTVV.

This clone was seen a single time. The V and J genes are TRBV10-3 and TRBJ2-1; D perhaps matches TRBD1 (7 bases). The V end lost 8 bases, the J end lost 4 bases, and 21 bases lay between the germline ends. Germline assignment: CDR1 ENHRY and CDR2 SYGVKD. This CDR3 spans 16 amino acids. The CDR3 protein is CAIGGMGTDPYNEQFF. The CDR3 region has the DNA TGTGCCATCGGGGGGATGGGGACAGACCCTTACAATGAGCAGTTCTTC.

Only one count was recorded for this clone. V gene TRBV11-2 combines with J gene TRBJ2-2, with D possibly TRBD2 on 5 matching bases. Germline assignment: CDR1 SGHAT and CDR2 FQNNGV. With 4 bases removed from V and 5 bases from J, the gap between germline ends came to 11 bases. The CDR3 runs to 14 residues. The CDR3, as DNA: TGTGCCAGCAGCTGGGAGCGCGGGACCGGGGAGCTGTTTTTT. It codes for CASSWERGTGELFF.

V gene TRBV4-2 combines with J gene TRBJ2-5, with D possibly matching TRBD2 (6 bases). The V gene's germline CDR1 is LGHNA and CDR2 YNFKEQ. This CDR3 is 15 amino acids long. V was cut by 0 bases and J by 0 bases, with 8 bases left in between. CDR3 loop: CASSQDRTNQETQYF. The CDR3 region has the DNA TGTGCCAGCAGCCAAGATAGGACTAACCAAGAGACCCAGTACTTC.

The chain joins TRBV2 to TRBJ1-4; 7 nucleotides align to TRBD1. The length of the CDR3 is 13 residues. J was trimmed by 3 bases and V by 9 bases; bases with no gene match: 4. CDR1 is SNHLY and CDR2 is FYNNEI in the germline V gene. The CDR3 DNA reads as TGTGCCAGTCAAAGGGGGCCTAATGAAAAACTGTTTTTT. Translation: CASQRGPNEKLFF.